A selection of T cell receptor beta chains follows, all from one sample in a study of T cell responses to AZD1222 COVID-19 vaccine. TCRdb's table, derived via immunoSEQ multiplex PCR, lists solely in-frame clones and lacks some. The table shows under 150,000 clones, with about 91% occurring only once. This sample comprised peripheral blood, obtained on day 0 of AZD1222 vaccination. These receptors all come from an adult in good health. CDR3s include the opening cysteine and the closing phenylalanine or tryptophan. D genes are given only for firm matches. For some rows the clone size is stated as once, few or many, or as a class when expanded; others skip it.

TRBJ2-7	NA	TRBV4-1	once	TGCGCCAGCAGCCAAGGCAGGAGCTACGAGCAGTACTTC	CASSQGRSYEQYF
TRBJ1-5	NA	TRBV5-5	NA	TGTGCCAGCAGCTTGGCCAGCAATCAGCCCCAGCATTTT	CASSLASNQPQHF
TRBJ2-3	NA	TRBV9	NA	TGTGCCAGCAAGGCGGGGTCCACAGATACGCAGTATTTT	CASKAGSTDTQYF
TRBJ2-1	NA	TRBV6-5	once	TGTGCCAGCAGAAGGGACAACTACAATGAGCAGTTCTTC	CASRRDNYNEQFF
TRBJ1-5	NA	TRBV9	NA	TGTGCCAGCAGCCGGGGGGCGCAAAGCAATCAGCCCCAGCATTTT	CASSRGAQSNQPQHF
TRBJ2-3	NA	TRBV11-3	NA	TGTGCCAGCAGCCCGAGCCTCCTCGGGGGCGGGGATACGCAGTATTTT	CASSPSLLGGGDTQYF
TRBJ1-1	NA	TRBV4-2	NA	TGTGCCAGCACCTGGGGGGGGAACACTGAAGCTTTCTTT	CASTWGGNTEAFF
TRBJ2-5	NA	TRBV29-1	NA	TGCAGCGCAGGGGCCAGAGAGACCCAGTACTTC	CSAGARETQYF
TRBJ2-2	NA	TRBV28	NA	TGTGCCAGCAGTTTATTGGGTCAGAGCACCGGGGAGCTGTTTTTT	CASSLLGQSTGELFF
TRBJ2-5	NA	TRBV18	NA	TGTGCCAGCTCCCCTGGGGGGATCGGAGAGACCCAGTACTTC	CASSPGGIGETQYF
TRBJ2-3	TRBD1	TRBV28	NA	TGTGCCAGCAGTCACAGGGGTTCTAGCACAGATACGCAGTATTTT	CASSHRGSSTDTQYF
TRBJ2-3	NA	TRBV12-3/TRBV12-4	NA	TGTGCCAGCACTCCCCGATGGGGAGATACGCAGTATTTT	CASTPRWGDTQYF
TRBJ2-6	NA	TRBV11-3	NA	TGTGCCAGCAGCTCTCAGCGAGGGGCCAACGTCCTGACTTTC	CASSSQRGANVLTF
TRBJ1-2	NA	TRBV2	NA	TGTGCCAGCAGTGAATTCGTCGGGGACTTCTATGGCTACACCTTC	CASSEFVGDFYGYTF
TRBJ2-1	NA	TRBV3-1/TRBV3-2	once	TGTGCCAGCAGCGGATTGGGTGGCTTGAGCAATGAGCAGTTCTTC	CASSGLGGLSNEQFF
TRBJ2-3	NA	TRBV11-3	NA	TGTGCCAGCAGCCCAGCAGATACGCAGTATTTT	CASSPADTQYF
TRBJ2-3	NA	TRBV18	NA	TGTGCCAGCTCGCTAGACAGAATCCGGGATACGCAGTATTTT	CASSLDRIRDTQYF
TRBJ1-1	TRBD1	TRBV5-1	NA	TGCGCCAGCAGCTTACGGGCAGGGGGCGGAGGTGAAGCTTTCTTT	CASSLRAGGGGEAFF
TRBJ2-2	TRBD2	TRBV11-3	NA	TGTGCCAGCAGCTTAGGTGGGAGGGACACCGGGGAGCTGTTTTTT	CASSLGGRDTGELFF
TRBJ1-6	NA	TRBV5-1	NA	TGCGCCAGCAGCTTTGGAGAAGCCCGTGAACCCCTCCACTTT	CASSFGEAREPLHF
TRBJ2-7	TRBD1	TRBV2	NA	TGTGCCAGCAGTGAGAGCCGACAGGGGCTGGGCGAGCAGTACTTC	CASSESRQGLGEQYF
TRBJ1-6	TRBD1	TRBV11-2	NA	TGTGCCAGCAGCCCAGGACAGGGTGGAAGTTCACCCCTCCACTTT	CASSPGQGGSSPLHF
TRBJ1-1	NA	TRBV2	NA	TGTGCCAGCAGTGAAGCGCTGGGGGCGCGAGCTTTCTTT	CASSEALGARAFF
TRBJ1-1	NA	TRBV11-2	NA	TGTGCCAGCAGCTTTGGGTACACTGAAGCTTTCTTT	CASSFGYTEAFF
TRBJ1-2	TRBD1	TRBV18	few	TGTGCCAGCTCACCACCGACAGGGAGCTATGGCTACACCTTC	CASSPPTGSYGYTF
TRBJ1-1	NA	TRBV7-2	once	TGTGCCAGCAGCTTAGTATGGTCGTCGAACACTGAAGCTTTCTTT	CASSLVWSSNTEAFF
TRBJ2-1	NA	TRBV28	NA	TGTGCCATCGACGACGGGGGCTCCTACAATGAGCAGTTCTTC	CAIDDGGSYNEQFF
TRBJ2-1	TRBD2	TRBV10-2	NA	TGCGCCAGCAAGTCTGGCGGGGGGGCGTATGAGCAGTTCTTC	CASKSGGGAYEQFF
TRBJ1-6	TRBD1	TRBV6-5	NA	TGTGCCAGCAGTCAGACAGGGTTTGCTTCACCCCTCCACTTT	CASSQTGFASPLHF
TRBJ2-5	NA	TRBV29-1	NA	TGCAGCGTTCCGATCGGGGCCCGAGCGACCCAGTACTTC	CSVPIGARATQYF
TRBJ2-4	TRBD2	TRBV19	few	TGTGCCAGTAGTATTGCACTTCCAGCGGGATCAAACATTCAGTACTTC	CASSIALPAGSNIQYF
TRBJ2-7	NA	TRBV6-1	NA	TGTGCCAGCAGTGAAGCGGGGCAGCTCTACGAGCAGTACTTC	CASSEAGQLYEQYF
TRBJ1-5	NA	TRBV18	once	TGTGCCAGCTCAACAGGGTTCAATCAGCCCCAGCATTTT	CASSTGFNQPQHF
TRBJ1-4	NA	TRBV2	NA	TGTGCCAGCAGTGACCCCCAGGGAGGAAAACTGTTTTTT	CASSDPQGGKLFF
TRBJ2-2	NA	TRBV28	NA	TGTGCCAGCAGCACACCAACCGGGGAGCTGTTTTTT	CASSTPTGELFF
TRBJ2-7	NA	TRBV7-9	NA	TGTGCCAGCAGCTTAGGCAGAACCTACGAGCAGTACTTC	CASSLGRTYEQYF
TRBJ2-6	TRBD1	TRBV9	NA	TGTGCCAGCAGCGTACGGGACAGCTCTGGGGCCAACGTCCTGACTTTC	CASSVRDSSGANVLTF
TRBJ1-2	TRBD1	TRBV28	NA	TGTGCCAGCAGTAAACAGGGGGCGCTTGGCTACACCTTC	CASSKQGALGYTF
TRBJ1-4	NA	TRBV10-2	NA	TGCGCCAGCAGCGGGGCCAGCCGTTATAATGAAAAACTGTTTTTT	CASSGASRYNEKLFF
TRBJ1-1	NA	TRBV28	NA	TGTGCCAGCAGTCCGCTAATTTGGGGGACTGAAGCTTTCTTT	CASSPLIWGTEAFF
TRBJ1-2	TRBD1	TRBV7-8	NA	TGTGCCAGCAGCTTAGGTGGGGACAGGGGACATTGGTATGGCTACACCTTC	CASSLGGDRGHWYGYTF
TRBJ2-5	NA	TRBV3-1/TRBV3-2	NA	TGTGCCAGCAGCCAAGAGGGTAGTTCGGGTTGGGAGACCCAGTACTTC	CASSQEGSSGWETQYF